The clone carrying this TCR beta chain appeared once. Other DNA sequences from this sample encode an identical CDR3 as well. V was clipped by 4 bases and J by 6 bases, with 10 bases between them. Germline values: CDR1 MNHEY, CDR2 SVGAGI. The CDR3 spans 14 residues. This sample is drawn from a study of blood T cell repertoires in COVID-19. Across the study: In each case, the material was cDNA or gDNA derived from T cells, B-cell-depleted T cells, or PBMCs.

This table comes from immunoSEQ multiplex PCR, and its TCRdb copy is limited to in-frame clones, with some not included. This table holds 160,000 or so clones, about nine tenths found once. This sequence was found in a woman between 65 and 79 years old with acute or convalescent COVID-19. Sequencing input: peripheral blood. V gene TRBV6-5 combines with J gene TRBJ1-6; D might be TRBD1 (6 bases). CDR3 sequence: CASSSQGSNSPLHF. The CDR3 coding sequence is TGTGCCAGCAGTTCCCAGGGGTCTAATTCACCCCTCCACTTT.